This T cell receptor (beta chain) was obtained from a study of blood T cells in healthy people across ages. General study results and limits: Percentage of naive T cells showed a strong correlation with TCR beta diversity. Naive and antigen-experienced cells were not separated, limiting conclusive comparison.

Together with a sample-barcoded 5' primer, a J-beta primer mix was included in a second PCR lasting roughly 6 to 12 cycles. TCRdb reprocessed the 5' RACE reads via MiXCR and lists one record per CDR3 protein. The repertoire holds around 1.5 million distinct CDR3 sequences, with 42% as singletons. For this clonotype: The antigen is undetermined.

The CDR3 is 19 residues long. J was trimmed by 4 bases and V by 1 base; bases with no gene match: 17. CDR1 is DFQATT and CDR2 is SNEGSKA in the germline V gene (reference sequence). The clonotype originates from a woman aged 18-29 years in good health. The chain recombines TRBV20-1 with TRBJ2-3, with 10 bases matching TRBD2. The sample taken for sequencing was blood. CDR3 in amino acids: CSARALAGVEGLRADTQYF. In DNA form, the CDR3 reads TGCAGTGCTAGAGCGCTAGCGGGAGTGGAGGGTCTGCGCGCAGATACGCAGTATTTT.